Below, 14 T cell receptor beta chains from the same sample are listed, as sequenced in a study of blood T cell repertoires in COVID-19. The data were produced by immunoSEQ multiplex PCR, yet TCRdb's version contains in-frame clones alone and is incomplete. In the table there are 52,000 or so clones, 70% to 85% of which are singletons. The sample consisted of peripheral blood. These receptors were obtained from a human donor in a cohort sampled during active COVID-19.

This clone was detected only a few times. This CDR3 reads CASSYSMRGDPYEQYF. The CDR3 bases are TGTGCCAGCAGTTACTCGATGCGCGGGGACCCCTACGAGCAGTACTTC. J is TRBJ2-7 and V is TRBV6-2 or TRBV6-3, with D perhaps TRBD2 (6 bases). Trimming shortened V by 0 bases and J by 2 bases, and 14 bases separated the two germline ends. This CDR3 is 16 amino acids long. CDR1 and CDR2 (germline): MNHEY, SVGEGT.

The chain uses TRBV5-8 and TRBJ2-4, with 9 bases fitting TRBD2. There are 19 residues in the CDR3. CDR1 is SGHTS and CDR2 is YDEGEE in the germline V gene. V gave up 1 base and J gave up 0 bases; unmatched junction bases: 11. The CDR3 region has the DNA TGTGCCAGCAGCTTGACGACTACTAGCGGGTACAAAGCCAAAAACATTCAGTACTTC. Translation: CASSLTTTSGYKAKNIQYF.

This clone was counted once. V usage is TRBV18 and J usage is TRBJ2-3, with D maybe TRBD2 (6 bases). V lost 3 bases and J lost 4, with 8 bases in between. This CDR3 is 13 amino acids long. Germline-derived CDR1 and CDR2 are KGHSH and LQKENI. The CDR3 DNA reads TGTGCCAGCTCACCTTCGGGGGCAGATACGCAGTATTTT. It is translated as CASSPSGADTQYF.

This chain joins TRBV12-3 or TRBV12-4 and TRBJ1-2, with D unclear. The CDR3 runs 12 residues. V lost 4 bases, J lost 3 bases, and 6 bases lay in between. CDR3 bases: TGTGCCAGCAGTTCCGGGGACTATGGCTACACCTTC. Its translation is CASSSGDYGYTF.

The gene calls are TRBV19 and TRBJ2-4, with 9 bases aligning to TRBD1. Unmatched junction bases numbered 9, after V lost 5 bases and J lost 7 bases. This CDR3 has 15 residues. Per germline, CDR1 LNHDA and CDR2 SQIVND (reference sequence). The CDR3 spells CASSHPGQGSNIQYF. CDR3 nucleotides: TGTGCCAGTAGTCATCCCGGACAGGGGAGTAACATTCAGTACTTC.

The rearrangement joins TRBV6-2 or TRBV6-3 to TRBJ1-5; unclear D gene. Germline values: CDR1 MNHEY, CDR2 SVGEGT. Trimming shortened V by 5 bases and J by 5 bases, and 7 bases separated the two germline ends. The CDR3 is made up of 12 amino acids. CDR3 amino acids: CASSPRDQPQHF. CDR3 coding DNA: TGTGCCAGCAGTCCCCGGGATCAGCCCCAGCATTTT.

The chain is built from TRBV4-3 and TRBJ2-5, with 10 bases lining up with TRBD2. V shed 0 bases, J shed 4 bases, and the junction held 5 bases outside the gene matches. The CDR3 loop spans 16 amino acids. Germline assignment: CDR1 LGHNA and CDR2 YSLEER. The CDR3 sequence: CASSQDRASGGETQYF. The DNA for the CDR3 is TGCGCCAGCAGCCAAGATAGGGCTAGCGGGGGAGAGACCCAGTACTTC.

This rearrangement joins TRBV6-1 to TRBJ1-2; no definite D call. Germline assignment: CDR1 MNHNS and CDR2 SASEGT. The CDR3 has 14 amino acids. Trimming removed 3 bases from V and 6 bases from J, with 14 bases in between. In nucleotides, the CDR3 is TGTGCCAGCAGTGACCACGGCTGGGCAAATGGCTACACCTTC. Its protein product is CASSDHGWANGYTF.

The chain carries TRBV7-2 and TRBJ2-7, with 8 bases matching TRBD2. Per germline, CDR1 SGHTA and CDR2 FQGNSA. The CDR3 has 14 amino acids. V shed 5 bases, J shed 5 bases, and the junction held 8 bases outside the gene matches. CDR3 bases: TGTGCCAGCAGCCCCCGGACTAGCTGGGACGAGCAGTACTTC. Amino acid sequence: CASSPRTSWDEQYF.

This CDR3 reads CASSPQGAKNQPQHF. The DNA of the CDR3 is TGTGCCAGCTCACCACAGGGGGCGAAGAATCAGCCCCAGCATTTT. The V call is TRBV18, the J call TRBJ1-5, with 7 bases lining up with TRBD1. The CDR3 has 15 amino acids. V dropped 1 base and J dropped 4; count of bases not matched to a gene: 4. The germline CDR1 and CDR2 sequences are KGHSH and LQKENI.

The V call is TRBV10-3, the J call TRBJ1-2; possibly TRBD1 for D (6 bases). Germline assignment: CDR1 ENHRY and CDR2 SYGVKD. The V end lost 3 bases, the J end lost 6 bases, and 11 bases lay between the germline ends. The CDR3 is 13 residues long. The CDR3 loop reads CAISENRDDGYTF. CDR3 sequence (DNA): TGTGCCATCAGTGAAAACAGGGACGATGGCTACACCTTC.

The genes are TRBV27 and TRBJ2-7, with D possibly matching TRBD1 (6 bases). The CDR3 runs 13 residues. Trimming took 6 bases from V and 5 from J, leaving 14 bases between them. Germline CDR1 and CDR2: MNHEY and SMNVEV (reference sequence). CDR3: CASSPQGFNEQYF. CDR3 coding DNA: TGTGCCAGCAGCCCACAGGGTTTCAACGAGCAGTACTTC.

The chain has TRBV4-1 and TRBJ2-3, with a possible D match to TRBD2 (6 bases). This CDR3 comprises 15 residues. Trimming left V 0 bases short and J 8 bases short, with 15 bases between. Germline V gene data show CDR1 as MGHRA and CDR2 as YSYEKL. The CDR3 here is CASSQEWGEDPTQYF. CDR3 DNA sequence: TGCGCCAGCAGCCAAGAATGGGGGGAAGATCCTACGCAGTATTTT.

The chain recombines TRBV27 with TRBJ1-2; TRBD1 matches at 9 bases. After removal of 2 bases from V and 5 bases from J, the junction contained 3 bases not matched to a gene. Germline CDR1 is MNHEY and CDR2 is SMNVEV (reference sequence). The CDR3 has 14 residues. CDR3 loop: CASSLGGQGYGYTF. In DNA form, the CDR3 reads TGTGCCAGCAGTTTAGGCGGACAGGGGTATGGCTACACCTTC.